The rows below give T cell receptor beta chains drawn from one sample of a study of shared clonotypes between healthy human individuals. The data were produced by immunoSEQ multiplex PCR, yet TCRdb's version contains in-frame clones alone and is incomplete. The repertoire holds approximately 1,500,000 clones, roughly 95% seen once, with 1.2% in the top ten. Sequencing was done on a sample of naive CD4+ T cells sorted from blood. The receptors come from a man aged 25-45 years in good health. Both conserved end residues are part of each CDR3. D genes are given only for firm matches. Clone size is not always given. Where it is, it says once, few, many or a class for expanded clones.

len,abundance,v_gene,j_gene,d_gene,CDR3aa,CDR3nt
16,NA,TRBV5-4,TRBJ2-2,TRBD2,CASSPLAGGTPGELFF,TGTGCCAGCAGCCCACTAGCGGGAGGGACGCCCGGGGAGCTGTTTTTT
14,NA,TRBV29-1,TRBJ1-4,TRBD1,CSVDAGQANEKLFF,TGCAGCGTCGATGCGGGACAGGCGAATGAAAAACTGTTTTTT
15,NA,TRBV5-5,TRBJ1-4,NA,CASSLAGDLNEKLFF,TGTGCCAGCAGCTTGGCCGGGGACCTAAATGAAAAACTGTTTTTT
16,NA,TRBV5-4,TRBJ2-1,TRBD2,CASSPLAGASYNEQFF,TGTGCCAGCAGCCCCCTAGCGGGAGCCTCCTACAATGAGCAGTTCTTC
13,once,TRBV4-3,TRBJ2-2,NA,CASSPTLAGELFF,TGCGCCAGCAGCCCCACACTTGCCGGGGAGCTGTTTTTT
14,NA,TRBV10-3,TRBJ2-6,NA,CAIGIHSGANVLAF,TGTGCCATCGGAATCCACTCTGGGGCCAACGTCCTGGCTTTC
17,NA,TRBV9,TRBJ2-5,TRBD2,CASSLGTSGTPRGTQYF,TGTGCCAGCAGCCTCGGGACTAGCGGGACTCCCCGTGGGACCCAGTACTTC
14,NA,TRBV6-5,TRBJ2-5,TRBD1,CASSLTGGAETQYF,TGTGCCAGCAGCCTGACAGGGGGCGCGGAGACCCAGTACTTC
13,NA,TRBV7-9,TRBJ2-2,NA,CASSYLGIGELFF,TGTGCCAGCAGCTACCTCGGAATCGGGGAGCTGTTTTTT
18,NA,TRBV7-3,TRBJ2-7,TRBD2,CASSLTKLRTSSSYEQYF,TGTGCCAGCAGCTTAACGAAGCTTCGGACTAGCAGTTCCTACGAGCAGTACTTC
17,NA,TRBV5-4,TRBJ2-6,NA,CASSKPGQTSGANVLTF,TGTGCCAGCAGCAAACCCGGACAGACCTCTGGGGCCAACGTCCTGACTTTC
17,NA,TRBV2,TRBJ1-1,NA,CASSRGTLESMNTEAFF,TGTGCCAGCAGTCGGGGGACATTGGAGTCGATGAACACTGAAGCTTTCTTT
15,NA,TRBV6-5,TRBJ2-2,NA,CASSYRQGNTGELFF,TGTGCCAGCAGTTATCGTCAGGGGAACACCGGGGAGCTGTTTTTT
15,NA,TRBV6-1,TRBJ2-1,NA,CASRVIGDSYNEQFF,TGTGCCAGCAGAGTAATAGGGGACTCCTACAATGAGCAGTTCTTC
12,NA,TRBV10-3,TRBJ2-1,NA,CAIRAQDNEQFF,TGTGCCATCAGAGCACAAGACAATGAGCAGTTCTTC
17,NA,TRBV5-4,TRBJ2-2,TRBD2,CASSRGRGLANTGELFF,TGTGCCAGCAGCCGCGGGAGGGGGCTCGCGAACACCGGGGAGCTGTTTTTT
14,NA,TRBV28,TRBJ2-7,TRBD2,CASSTSGIIDEQYF,TGTGCCAGCAGTACAAGCGGGATCATCGACGAGCAGTACTTC
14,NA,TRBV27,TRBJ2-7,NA,CASSQRRGPYEQYF,TGTGCCAGCAGTCAGAGGAGGGGTCCCTACGAGCAGTACTTC
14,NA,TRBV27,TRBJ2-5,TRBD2,CASRRTSGTETQYF,TGTGCCAGCAGACGCACTAGCGGGACAGAGACCCAGTACTTC
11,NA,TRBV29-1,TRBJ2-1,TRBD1,CSGDRYNEQFF,TGCAGCGGGGACAGATACAATGAGCAGTTCTTC
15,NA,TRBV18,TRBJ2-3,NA,CASSPQQGSTDTQYF,TGTGCCAGCTCACCACAACAGGGAAGCACAGATACGCAGTATTTT
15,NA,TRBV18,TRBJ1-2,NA,CASSHDPGQSYGYTF,TGTGCCAGCTCACACGACCCTGGACAGAGCTATGGCTACACCTTC
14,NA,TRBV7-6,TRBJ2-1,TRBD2,CASTRTSFGNEQFF,TGTGCCAGCACCCGGACTAGCTTTGGCAATGAGCAGTTCTTC
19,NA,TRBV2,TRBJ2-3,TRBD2,CASSTGRLAGPWGTDTQYF,TGTGCCAGCAGTACGGGGAGACTAGCGGGACCTTGGGGCACAGATACGCAGTATTTT
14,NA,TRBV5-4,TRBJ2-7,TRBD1,CASRLRDSSYEQYF,TGTGCCAGCAGACTCCGGGACAGCTCCTACGAGCAGTACTTC
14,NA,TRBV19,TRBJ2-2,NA,CASSPWDHTGELFF,TGTGCCAGTAGTCCCTGGGACCACACCGGGGAGCTGTTTTTT
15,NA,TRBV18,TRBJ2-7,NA,CASSPPGTNLGEQYF,TGTGCCAGCTCACCACCTGGGACAAATTTGGGCGAGCAGTACTTC
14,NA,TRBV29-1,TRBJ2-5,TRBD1,CSAEGTGGRETQYF,TGCAGCGCAGAGGGGACAGGGGGTCGAGAGACCCAGTACTTC
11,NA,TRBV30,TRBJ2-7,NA,CAGTGTYEQYF,TGTGCCGGTACAGGGACCTACGAGCAGTACTTC
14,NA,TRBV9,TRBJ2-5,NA,CASSVGSYGETQYF,TGTGCCAGCAGCGTGGGTAGCTACGGGGAGACCCAGTACTTC
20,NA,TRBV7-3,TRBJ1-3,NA,CASSLRWREGWVRAWDTIYF,TGTGCCAGCAGCTTACGGTGGAGGGAGGGTTGGGTACGGGCGTGGGACACCATATATTTT
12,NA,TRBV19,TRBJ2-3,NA,CASSRGTDTQYF,TGTGCCAGTAGTCGGGGCACAGATACGCAGTATTTT
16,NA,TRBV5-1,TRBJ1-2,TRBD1,CASSPGTGVANYGYTF,TGCGCCAGCAGCCCTGGGACAGGCGTCGCTAACTATGGCTACACCTTC
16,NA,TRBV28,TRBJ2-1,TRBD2,CASSLASGRARNEQFF,TGTGCCAGCAGTCTCGCTAGCGGGAGGGCCAGGAATGAGCAGTTCTTC
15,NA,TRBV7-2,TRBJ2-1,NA,CASSFSWDSYNEQFF,TGTGCCAGCAGCTTTAGCTGGGACTCCTACAATGAGCAGTTCTTC
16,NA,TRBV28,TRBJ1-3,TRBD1,CASSLRGQLAGNTIYF,TGTGCCAGCAGTTTACGGGGACAGTTGGCTGGAAACACCATATATTTT
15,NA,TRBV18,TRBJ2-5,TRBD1,CASSPRSGGKETQYF,TGTGCCAGCTCACCACGTTCAGGGGGTAAAGAGACCCAGTACTTC
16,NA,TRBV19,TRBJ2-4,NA,CASSIGGTIAKNIQYF,TGTGCCAGTAGTATTGGGGGCACTATAGCCAAAAACATTCAGTACTTC
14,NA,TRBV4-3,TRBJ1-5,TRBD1,CASSPSQGDQPQHF,TGCGCCAGCAGCCCTTCACAGGGGGATCAGCCCCAGCATTTT
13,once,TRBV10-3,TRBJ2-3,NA,CAASEGRTDTQYF,TGTGCCGCCTCGGAGGGTCGTACAGATACGCAGTATTTT
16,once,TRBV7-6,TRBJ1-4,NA,CASSPGRRATNEKLFF,TGTGCCAGCAGCCCGGGACGGCGAGCAACTAATGAAAAACTGTTTTTT
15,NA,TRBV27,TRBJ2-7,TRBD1,CASSSWTGPSYEQYF,TGTGCCAGCAGTTCCTGGACAGGTCCCTCCTACGAGCAGTACTTC
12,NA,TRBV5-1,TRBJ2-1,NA,CASSLGENEQFF,TGCGCCAGCAGCTTGGGCGAGAATGAGCAGTTCTTC
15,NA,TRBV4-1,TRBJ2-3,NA,CASSQRSQSTDTQYF,TGCGCCAGCAGCCAAAGGTCACAGAGCACAGATACGCAGTATTTT
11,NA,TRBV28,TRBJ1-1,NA,CASRGARLAFF,TGTGCCAGCAGGGGTGCAAGGTTGGCTTTCTTT
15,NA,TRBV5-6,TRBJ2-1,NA,CASSLRPHSYNEQFF,TGTGCCAGCAGCTTACGTCCACACTCCTACAATGAGCAGTTCTTC
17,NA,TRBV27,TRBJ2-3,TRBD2,CASSLIRTSGSWDTQYF,TGTGCCAGCAGTTTAATCCGGACTAGCGGGAGTTGGGATACGCAGTATTTT
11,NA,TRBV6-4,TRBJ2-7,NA,CAKGGGYEQYF,TGTGCCAAAGGGGGAGGCTACGAGCAGTACTTC
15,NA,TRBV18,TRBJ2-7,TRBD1,CASSPPPGGKDEQYF,TGTGCCAGCTCACCACCGCCAGGGGGCAAGGACGAGCAGTACTTC
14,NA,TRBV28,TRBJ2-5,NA,CASSRGLGAGTQYF,TGTGCCAGCAGTAGGGGCCTAGGAGCGGGGACCCAGTACTTC